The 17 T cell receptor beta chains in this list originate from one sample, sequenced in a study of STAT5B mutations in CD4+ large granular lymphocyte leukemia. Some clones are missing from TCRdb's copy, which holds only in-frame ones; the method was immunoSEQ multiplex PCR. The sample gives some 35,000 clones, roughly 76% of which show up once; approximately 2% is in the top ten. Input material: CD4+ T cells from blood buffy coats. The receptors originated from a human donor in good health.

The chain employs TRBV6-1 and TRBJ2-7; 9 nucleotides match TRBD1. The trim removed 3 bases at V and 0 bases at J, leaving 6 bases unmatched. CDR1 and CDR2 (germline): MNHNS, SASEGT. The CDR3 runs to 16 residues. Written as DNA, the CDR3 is TGTGCCAGCAGTGACCACAGACAGGGGGACTCCTACGAGCAGTACTTC. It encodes CASSDHRQGDSYEQYF.

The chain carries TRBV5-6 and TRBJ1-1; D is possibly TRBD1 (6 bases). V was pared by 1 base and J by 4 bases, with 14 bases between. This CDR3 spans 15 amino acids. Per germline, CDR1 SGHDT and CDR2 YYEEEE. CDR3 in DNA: TGTGCCAGCAGCTTGAGGTTATTGGGGGCCACTGAAGCTTTCTTT. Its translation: CASSLRLLGATEAFF.

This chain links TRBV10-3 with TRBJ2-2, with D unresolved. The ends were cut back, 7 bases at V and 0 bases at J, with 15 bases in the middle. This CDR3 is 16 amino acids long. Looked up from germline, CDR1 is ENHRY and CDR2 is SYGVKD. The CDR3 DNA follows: TGTGCCATCACCGACCCTATCGCACCGAACACCGGGGAGCTGTTTTTT. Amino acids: CAITDPIAPNTGELFF.

CDR3 sequence: CASSLVGTAYGYTF. CDR3 bases: TGTGCCAGCAGCTTGGTAGGGACAGCCTATGGCTACACCTTC. The chain employs TRBV5-8 and TRBJ1-2; 7 bases are shared with TRBD1. The CDR3 has 14 amino acids. Germline V CDR1 and CDR2: SGHTS, YDEGEE. Trimming took 0 bases from V and 4 from J; bases not matched to a gene: 3.

In DNA form, the CDR3 reads TGTGCCAGCAGTGAATCAGGGTTTAGCTACGAGCAGTACTTC. Its translation is CASSESGFSYEQYF. The V call is TRBV6-1, the J call TRBJ2-7; D is perhaps TRBD1 (5 bases). Germline assignment: CDR1 MNHNS and CDR2 SASEGT. V lost 2 bases and J 3 bases, leaving 11 bases between the germline ends. This CDR3 comprises 14 residues.

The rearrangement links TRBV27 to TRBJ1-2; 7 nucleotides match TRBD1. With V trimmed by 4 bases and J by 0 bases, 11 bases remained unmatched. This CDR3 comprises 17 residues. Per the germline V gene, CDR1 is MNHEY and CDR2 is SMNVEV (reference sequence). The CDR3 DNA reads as TGTGCCAGCAGTTCGGCCGGGGGGACAGCTACTAACTATGGCTACACCTTC. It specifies CASSSAGGTATNYGYTF.

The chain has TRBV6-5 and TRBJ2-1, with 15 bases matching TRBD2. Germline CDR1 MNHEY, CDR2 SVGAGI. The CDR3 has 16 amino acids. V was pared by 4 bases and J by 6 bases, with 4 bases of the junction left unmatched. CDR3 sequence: CASSSWTSGGGNEQFF. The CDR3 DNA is TGTGCCAGCAGTTCCTGGACTAGCGGGGGGGGCAATGAGCAGTTCTTC.

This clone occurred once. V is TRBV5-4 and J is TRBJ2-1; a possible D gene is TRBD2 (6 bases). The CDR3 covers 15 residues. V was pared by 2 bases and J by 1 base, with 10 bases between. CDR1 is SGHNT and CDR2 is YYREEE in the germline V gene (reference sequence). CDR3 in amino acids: CASSFVAGSYNEQFF. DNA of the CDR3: TGTGCCAGCAGCTTTGTGGCGGGATCCTACAATGAGCAGTTCTTC. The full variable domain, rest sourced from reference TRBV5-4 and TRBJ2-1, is ETGVTQSPTHLIKTRGQQVTLRCSSQSGHNTVSWYQQALGQGPQFIFQYYREEENGRGNFPPRFSGLQFPNYSSELNVNALELDDSALYLCASSFVAGSYNEQFFGPGTRLTVL.

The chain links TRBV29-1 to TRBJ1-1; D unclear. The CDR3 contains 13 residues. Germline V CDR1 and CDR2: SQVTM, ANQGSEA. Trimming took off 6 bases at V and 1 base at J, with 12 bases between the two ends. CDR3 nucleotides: TGCAGCGTAGCCCCACAACGGAACACTGAAGCTTTCTTT. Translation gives CSVAPQRNTEAFF.

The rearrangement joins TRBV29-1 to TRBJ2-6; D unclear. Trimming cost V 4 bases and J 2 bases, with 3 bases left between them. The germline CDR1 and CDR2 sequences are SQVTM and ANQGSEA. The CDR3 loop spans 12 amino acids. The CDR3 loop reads CSVGAGANVLTF. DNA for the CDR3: TGCAGCGTTGGGGCTGGGGCCAACGTCCTGACTTTC.

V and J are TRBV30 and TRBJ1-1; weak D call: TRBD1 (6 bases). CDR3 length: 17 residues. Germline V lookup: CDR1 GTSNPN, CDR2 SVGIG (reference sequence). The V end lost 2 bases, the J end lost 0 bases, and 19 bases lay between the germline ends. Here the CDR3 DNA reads TGTGCCTGGAGTCGGGATAGGACAGCATTTATGAACACTGAAGCTTTCTTT. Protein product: CAWSRDRTAFMNTEAFF.

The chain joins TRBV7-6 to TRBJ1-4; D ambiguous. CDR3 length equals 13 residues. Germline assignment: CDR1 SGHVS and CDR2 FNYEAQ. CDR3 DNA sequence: TGTGTACTTCGGCGAGGAACTAATGAAAAACTGTTTTTT. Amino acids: CVLRRGTNEKLFF. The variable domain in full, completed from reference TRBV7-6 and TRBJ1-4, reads GAGVSQSPRYKVTKRGQDVALRCDPISGHVSLYWYRQALGQGPEFLTYFNYEAQQDKSGLPNDRFSAERPEGSISTLTIQRTEQRDSAMYRCVLRRGTNEKLFFGSGTQLSVL.

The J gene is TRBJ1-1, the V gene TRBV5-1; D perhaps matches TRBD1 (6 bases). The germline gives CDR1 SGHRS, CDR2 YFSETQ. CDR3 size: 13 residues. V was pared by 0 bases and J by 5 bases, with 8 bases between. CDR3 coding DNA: TGCGCCAGCAGCTTGGAGGGGGTAACTGAAGCTTTCTTT. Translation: CASSLEGVTEAFF.

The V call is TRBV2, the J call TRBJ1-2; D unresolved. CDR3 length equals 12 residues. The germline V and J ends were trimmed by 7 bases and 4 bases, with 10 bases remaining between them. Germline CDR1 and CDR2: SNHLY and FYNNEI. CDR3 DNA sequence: TGTGCCAGCACCGTTGAGCCCTATGGCTACACCTTC. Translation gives CASTVEPYGYTF. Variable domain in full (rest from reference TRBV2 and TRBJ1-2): EPEVTQTPSHQVTQMGQEVILRCVPISNHLYFYWYRQILGQKVEFLVSFYNNEISEKSEIFDDQFSVERPDGSNFTLKIRSTKLEDSAMYFCASTVEPYGYTFGSGTRLTVV.

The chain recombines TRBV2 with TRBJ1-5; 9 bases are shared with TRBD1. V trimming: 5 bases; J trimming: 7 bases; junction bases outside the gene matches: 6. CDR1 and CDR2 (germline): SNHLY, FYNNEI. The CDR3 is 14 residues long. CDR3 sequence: CASSPQGAGQPQHF. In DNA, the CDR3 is TGTGCCAGCAGTCCACAGGGGGCAGGGCAGCCCCAGCATTTT.

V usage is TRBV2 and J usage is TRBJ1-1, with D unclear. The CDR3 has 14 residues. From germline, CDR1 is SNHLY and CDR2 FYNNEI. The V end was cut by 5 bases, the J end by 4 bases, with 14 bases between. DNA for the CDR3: TGTGCCAGCAGTCGTAGGACTTTAGGCACTGAAGCTTTCTTT. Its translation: CASSRRTLGTEAFF. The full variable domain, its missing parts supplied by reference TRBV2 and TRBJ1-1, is EPEVTQTPSHQVTQMGQEVILRCVPISNHLYFYWYRQILGQKVEFLVSFYNNEISEKSEIFDDQFSVERPDGSNFTLKIRSTKLEDSAMYFCASSRRTLGTEAFFGQGTRLTVV.

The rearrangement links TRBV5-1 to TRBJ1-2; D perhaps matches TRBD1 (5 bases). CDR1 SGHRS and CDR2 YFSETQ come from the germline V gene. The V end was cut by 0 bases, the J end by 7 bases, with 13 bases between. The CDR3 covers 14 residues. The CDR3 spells CASSLGGRAGGYTF. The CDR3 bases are TGCGCCAGCAGCTTGGGAGGCAGGGCTGGTGGCTACACCTTC.